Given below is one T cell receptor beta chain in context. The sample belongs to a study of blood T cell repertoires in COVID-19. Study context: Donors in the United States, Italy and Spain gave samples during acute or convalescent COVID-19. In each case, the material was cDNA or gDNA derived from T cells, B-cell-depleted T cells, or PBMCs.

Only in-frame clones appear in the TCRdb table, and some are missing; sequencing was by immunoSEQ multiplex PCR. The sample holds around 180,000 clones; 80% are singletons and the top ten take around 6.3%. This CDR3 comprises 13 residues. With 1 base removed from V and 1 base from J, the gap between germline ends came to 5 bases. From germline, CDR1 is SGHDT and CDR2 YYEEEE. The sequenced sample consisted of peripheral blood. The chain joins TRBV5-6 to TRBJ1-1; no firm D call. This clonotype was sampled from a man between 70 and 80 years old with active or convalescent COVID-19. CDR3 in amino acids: CASSLPQNTEAFF. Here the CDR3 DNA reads TGTGCCAGCAGCTTGCCACAGAACACTGAAGCTTTCTTT.